The sample holds a few counts of the clone carrying this T cell receptor beta chain. Its antigen remains unknown. It was with 60 Vbeta and 13 Jbeta primers that the PCR ran. This table comes from immunoSEQ multiplex PCR, and its TCRdb copy is limited to in-frame clones, with some not included. This sample has about 120,000 clones, with 15% to 17% found just once. CDR1 SQVTM and CDR2 ANQGSEA come from the germline V gene. V lost 7 bases to trimming and J lost 6 bases; unmatched junction nucleotides: 9. This CDR3 has 13 amino acids. The sample comes from a study of cytomegalovirus exposure and HLA in healthy donors. Broader study findings: A missense variant in DCLRE1C was later tied to TCR beta V- and J-gene trimming.

The specimen sequenced was PBMCs. The chain carries TRBV29-1 and TRBJ2-4, with 7 positions matching TRBD2. This TCR derives from a woman between 18 and 29 years old in good health and CMV-seronegative. CDR3 sequence (DNA): TGCAGCGCCCGCCAGCGGGGTGGAAACATTCAGTACTTC. Translating it yields CSARQRGGNIQYF.